This T cell receptor beta chain was recovered during a study of blood T cell repertoires in COVID-19. Overall study context: Italy, Spain and the United States were the sources of the convalescent and acute COVID-19 samples. PBMCs, B-cell-depleted T cells, or T cells provided the cDNA or gDNA that made up the material.

V shed 4 bases and J shed 5 bases, with 15 bases lying between them. Germline V CDR1 and CDR2: MDHEN, SYDVKM. The length of the CDR3 is 15 residues. In the authors' workflow: Using reference gene primer amplification, nucleated cell counts were estimated. The assay was immunoSEQ multiplex PCR, and TCRdb's table has in-frame clones only and misses some. V and J calls and clone size are copied from that table; D and trimming were computed from the DNA. The sample records roughly 190,000 clones, more than 70% being singletons. This receptor was identified in a man aged 45-65 years with active or convalescent COVID-19. The material sequenced was peripheral blood. The chain uses TRBV28 and TRBJ1-5, with TRBD1 as a possible D gene (6 bases). In DNA, the CDR3 is TGTGCCAGCAGTTCCCCTGACAGGAACTATCAGCCCCAGCATTTT. Translation gives CASSSPDRNYQPQHF.